In this sample, the clone carrying this T cell receptor (beta chain) turned up a few times. This specimen comes from a study of CD8 T cells in Susac syndrome. A quantity of roughly 0.5 to 1 ug RNA underwent reverse transcription using random hexamers. A multiplex approach, immunoSEQ multiplex PCR, amplified TCR beta CDR3 across 54 Vbeta and 13 Jbeta. TCRdb independently ran MiXCR on the immunoSEQ multiplex PCR reads; one entry per CDR3 protein. The data hold over 120,000 distinct CDR3 sequences, with roughly 94% observed a single time. This CDR3 contains 11 residues. Germline-derived CDR1 and CDR2 are SNHLY and FYNNEI. FACS enriched CD8+ TEMRA cells, while bulk CD8+ and CD4+ were negatively isolated.

Sequenced input: CD4+ T cells from PBMCs. The chain couples TRBV2 to TRBJ2-5, with D tentatively TRBD2 (5 bases). The DNA end is more similar to TRBJ2-7, so the J call may be wrong. The TCR originated in a human donor in good health. CDR3 in DNA: TGTGCCAGCAGTGAGAGGGACGAGCAGTACTTC. Residues: CASSERDEQYF.